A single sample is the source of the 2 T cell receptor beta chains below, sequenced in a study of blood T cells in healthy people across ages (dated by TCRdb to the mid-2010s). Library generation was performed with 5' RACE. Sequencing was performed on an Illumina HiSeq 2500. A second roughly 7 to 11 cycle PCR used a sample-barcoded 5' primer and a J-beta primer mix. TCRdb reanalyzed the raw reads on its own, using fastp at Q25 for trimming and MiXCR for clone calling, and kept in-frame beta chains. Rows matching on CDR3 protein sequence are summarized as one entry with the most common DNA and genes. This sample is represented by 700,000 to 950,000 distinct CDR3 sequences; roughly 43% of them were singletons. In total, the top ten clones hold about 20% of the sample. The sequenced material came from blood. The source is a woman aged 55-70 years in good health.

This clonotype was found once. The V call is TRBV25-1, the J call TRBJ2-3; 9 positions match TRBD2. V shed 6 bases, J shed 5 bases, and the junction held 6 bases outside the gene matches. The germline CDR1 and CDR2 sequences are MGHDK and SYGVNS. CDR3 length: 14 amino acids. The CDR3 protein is CASRLGLAQDTQYF. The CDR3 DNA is TGTGCCAGCAGGCTGGGACTAGCCCAAGATACGCAGTATTTT.

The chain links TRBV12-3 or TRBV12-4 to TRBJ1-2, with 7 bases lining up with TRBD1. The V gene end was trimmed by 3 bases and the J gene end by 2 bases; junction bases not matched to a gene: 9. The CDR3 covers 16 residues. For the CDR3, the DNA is TGTGCCAGCAGTTTGGGACAGAGGGCTTTAAACTATGGCTACACCTTC. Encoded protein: CASSLGQRALNYGYTF.